This TCR beta chain emerged from a study of cytomegalovirus exposure and HLA in healthy donors. The PCR contained 60 Vbeta and 13 Jbeta primers. Method: immunoSEQ multiplex PCR; TCRdb's copy keeps in-frame clones and lacks some. The repertoire holds under 200,000 clones, with 82% as singletons. Broader study findings: Among CMV-associated TCR beta chains, most appeared HLA-restricted in a later analysis. An apparent linkage of common viral pathogens to several of the most significant clusters emerged in a later analysis.

Between the trimmed V and J ends, which lost 1 base and 2 bases, there was a span of 11 bases. Germline CDR1 reads GTSNPN; CDR2 reads SVGIG (reference sequence). The CDR3 extends over 14 amino acids. This clone came up once. The antigen remains undetermined. This sequence joins TRBV30 and TRBJ2-5, with D uncertain. The sample was PBMCs. This clonotype originated in a woman between 45 and 65 years old in good health and CMV-seronegative. The DNA of the CDR3 is TGTGCCTGGAGTGGTCCGGCGGCTCAAGAGACCCAGTACTTC. It yields the protein CAWSGPAAQETQYF.